This entry lists 27 T cell receptor beta chains sequenced from one sample in a study of response to subunit inactivated influenza vaccine. MiXCR, applied by TCRdb to the RT-PCR reads, yields one record per CDR3 protein. The data show 650,000 to 800,000 distinct CDR3 sequences, about 15% seen once. Material: PBMCs from blood, obtained about 14 days before vaccination. The receptors come from a man aged 50 or older who received an inactivated influenza vaccine.

This chain links TRBV20-1 with TRBJ2-3; D gene ambiguous. Trimming took off 3 bases at V and 1 base at J, with 11 bases between the two ends. The CDR3 sequence is 14 residues long. CDR1 and CDR2 from the germline V gene are DFQATT and SNEGSKA (reference sequence). The CDR3 loop reads CSASLGYGTDTQYF. The DNA of the CDR3 is TGCAGTGCTAGCTTAGGGTATGGCACAGATACGCAGTATTTT.

The rearrangement links TRBV29-1 to TRBJ1-2, with D unresolved. In germline, CDR1 is SQVTM, CDR2 ANQGSEA. V was clipped by 2 bases and J by 8 bases, with 15 bases between them. The CDR3 consists of 13 residues. The CDR3 loop is CSVERVPYGGYTF. The DNA of the CDR3 is TGCAGCGTTGAACGGGTTCCCTATGGGGGCTACACCTTC.

J is TRBJ2-7 and V is TRBV25-1; D might be TRBD1 or TRBD2, each matching 5 bases. Trimming left V 6 bases short and J 5 bases short, with 14 bases between. The CDR3 runs to 13 residues. Germline values: CDR1 MGHDK, CDR2 SYGVNS. Here the CDR3 reads CASSPGAGDEQYF. The DNA of the CDR3 is TGTGCCAGCAGCCCCGGGGCAGGCGACGAGCAGTACTTC.

V is TRBV4-2 and J is TRBJ1-1, with TRBD1 identical over 8 bases. The V and J ends lost 2 bases and 4 bases, in that order; junction bases with no gene match: 3. The CDR3 runs 14 residues. Germline CDR1 is LGHNA and CDR2 is YNFKEQ. Here the CDR3 reads CASSQLTGVTEAFF. The CDR3 nucleotides read TGTGCCAGCAGCCAATTGACAGGGGTCACTGAAGCTTTCTTT.

In this sample, this clonotype turned up many times. The J gene is TRBJ2-5, the V gene TRBV7-2; the match to TRBD2 covers 10 bases. The germline CDR1 and CDR2 sequences are SGHTA and FQGNSA. This CDR3 has 15 residues. V shed 6 bases, J shed 5 bases, and the junction held 9 bases outside the gene matches. CDR3 region: CASSTSSGSRETQYF. CDR3 in DNA: TGTGCCAGCAGTACATCTAGCGGGAGTCGGGAGACCCAGTACTTC.

This clonotype appeared many times. CDR3 loop: CSGGLIYNEQFF. The CDR3 coding sequence is TGCAGCGGCGGACTGATTTACAATGAGCAGTTCTTC. The V call is TRBV29-1, the J call TRBJ2-1, with D possibly matching TRBD2 (5 bases). Germline V lookup: CDR1 SQVTM, CDR2 ANQGSEA. Trimming shortened V by 7 bases and J by 4 bases, and 11 bases separated the two germline ends. This CDR3 comprises 12 residues.

This clonotype occurred a few times. The J gene is TRBJ2-7, the V gene TRBV28; D is tentatively TRBD1 or TRBD2 (5 bases each). This CDR3 has 13 residues. The germline V and J ends were trimmed by 7 bases and 13 bases, with 23 bases remaining between them. From germline, CDR1 is MDHEN and CDR2 SYDVKM. The CDR3 is CASINYAGTTYYF. The CDR3 bases are TGTGCCAGCATTAACTACGCCGGGACGACCTATTACTTC.

V gene TRBV29-1 combines with J gene TRBJ2-3; D is possibly TRBD2 (5 bases). V gave up 4 bases and J gave up 2 bases, with 10 bases separating them. Germline-derived CDR1 and CDR2 are SQVTM and ANQGSEA. The CDR3 runs 13 residues. The CDR3 coding sequence is TGCAGCGTTGCAGCTAGCAACACAGATACGCAGTATTTT. Its protein product is CSVAASNTDTQYF.

The chain recombines TRBV6-5 with TRBJ2-3; 12 nucleotides match TRBD2. The germline V gene has CDR1 MNHEY and CDR2 SVGAGI. The CDR3 runs to 18 residues. V lost 0 bases and J lost 4; bases outside the gene matches: 8. The CDR3 is CASSYSSASGRGADTQYF. The CDR3, as DNA: TGTGCCAGCAGTTACTCTTCTGCTAGCGGGAGGGGGGCAGATACGCAGTATTTT.

The J gene is TRBJ2-3, the V gene TRBV4-3; 9 nucleotides line up with TRBD1. The CDR3 length is 17 residues. V trimming: 2 bases; J trimming: 1 base; junction bases outside the gene matches: 7. CDR1 and CDR2 (germline): LGHNA, YSLEER. The CDR3 is CASSQRTGVVRTDTQYF. In DNA form, the CDR3 reads TGCGCCAGCAGCCAACGGACAGGGGTCGTCCGCACAGATACGCAGTATTTT.

The chain couples TRBV6-1 to TRBJ2-2, with TRBD2 identical over 7 bases. This CDR3 comprises 15 residues. In germline, CDR1 is MNHNS, CDR2 SASEGT. The J segment lost 7 bases and the V segment lost 7 bases, leaving 12 bases of the junction unmatched. The CDR3 region is CASTLGWGGIGELFF. CDR3 sequence (DNA): TGTGCCAGCACCCTGGGTTGGGGGGGAATCGGGGAGCTGTTTTTT.

This clonotype was detected a few times. This chain uses TRBV10-3 with TRBJ2-3; D is possibly TRBD2 (5 bases). The ends were cut back, 4 bases at V and 2 bases at J, with 13 bases in the middle. The CDR3 spans 15 residues. CDR1 is ENHRY and CDR2 is SYGVKD in the germline V gene. Here the CDR3 reads CAISVEGSSTDTQYF. CDR3 DNA sequence: TGTGCCATCAGTGTAGAGGGATCCTCCACAGATACGCAGTATTTT.

This clonotype was observed a few times. CDR3 region: CASSLPSEFSPLHF. CDR3 nucleotides: TGTGCCAGCAGCTTACCGTCTGAATTTTCACCCCTCCACTTT. The chain combines TRBV7-8 with TRBJ1-6, with D uncertain. Trimming pared 2 bases from V and 9 bases from J, leaving 11 bases between. Germline CDR1 reads SGHVS; CDR2 reads FQNEAQ. CDR3 length: 14 residues.

This clonotype has ten or more counts. The chain joins TRBV14 to TRBJ2-7; no clear D gene. V lost 2 bases and J lost 0, with 8 bases in between. Germline V gives CDR1 SGHDN, CDR2 FVKESK. This CDR3 has 14 amino acids. The chain's CDR3 is CASSQRTDSYEQYF. The CDR3 nucleotides are TGTGCCAGCAGCCAACGGACGGACTCCTACGAGCAGTACTTC.

V and J are TRBV6-2 or TRBV6-3 and TRBJ2-3; TRBD1 might be the D (5 bases). The germline V gene has CDR1 MNHEY and CDR2 SVGEGT. The CDR3 has 15 amino acids. V lost 2 bases to trimming and J lost 6 bases, with 15 bases between them. CDR3 coding DNA: TGTGCCAGCAGTTACGTGGGGCTACCAGGGGATACGCAGTATTTT. It yields the protein CASSYVGLPGDTQYF.

This chain joins TRBV7-8 and TRBJ2-3, with D perhaps being TRBD1 or TRBD2 (6 bases each). Germline V gene data show CDR1 as SGHVS and CDR2 as FQNEAQ. The CDR3 loop spans 16 amino acids. The germline V and J ends were trimmed by 1 base and 0 bases, with 11 bases remaining between them. CDR3 protein: CASSLGRDTSTDTQYF. The CDR3 region has the DNA TGTGCCAGCAGCTTAGGGCGGGACACGAGCACAGATACGCAGTATTTT.

This clonotype was seen only a few times. The chain combines TRBV9 with TRBJ2-7; TRBD2 matches 12 bases. Looked up from germline, CDR1 is SGDLS and CDR2 is YYNGEE. The CDR3 totals 15 residues. V lost 4 bases, J lost 2 bases, and 4 bases stayed unmatched. The CDR3 loop reads CASSRTSGVTYEQYF. The DNA of the CDR3 is TGTGCCAGCAGCCGGACTAGCGGGGTAACCTACGAGCAGTACTTC.

The rearrangement links TRBV7-2 to TRBJ2-1; TRBD2 matches 9 bases. The CDR3 has 15 amino acids. V shed 5 bases and J 5 bases; nucleotides not matched to a gene: 7. Germline-derived CDR1 and CDR2 are SGHTA and FQGNSA. CDR3 sequence: CASSISGGRDNEQFF. The CDR3 nucleotides are TGTGCCAGCAGCATTAGCGGGGGAAGGGACAATGAGCAGTTCTTC.

This clonotype has just a few counts. This chain joins TRBV9 and TRBJ2-3; no clear D gene. CDR3 size: 14 residues. The V end lost 4 bases, the J end lost 3 bases, and 12 bases lay between the germline ends. In germline, CDR1 is SGDLS, CDR2 YYNGEE. The CDR3 region is CASSPPEKTDTQYF. The CDR3 DNA follows: TGTGCCAGCAGCCCACCGGAGAAGACAGATACGCAGTATTTT.

V usage is TRBV20-1 and J usage is TRBJ2-7; TRBD2 matches 9 bases. The CDR3 length is 14 residues. Germline CDR1 is DFQATT and CDR2 is SNEGSKA (reference sequence). Trimming at V came to 6 bases and at J to 3 bases, leaving 9 bases not matched to a gene. The CDR3 nucleotides read TGCAGTGCCGCGACCGGTAGCGGGAGCTACGAGCAGTACTTC. Protein product: CSAATGSGSYEQYF.

This clonotype was seen a handful of times. The chain couples TRBV7-8 to TRBJ2-7; 12 positions match TRBD2. The CDR3 sequence is 15 residues long. With 2 bases clipped from V and 4 bases from J, the junction kept 3 bases outside the gene matches. Germline V gene lookup returns CDR1 SGHVS and CDR2 FQNEAQ. In nucleotides, the CDR3 is TGTGCCAGCAGCTTACCGACTAGCGGGAGTTACGAGCAGTACTTC. Amino acids: CASSLPTSGSYEQYF.

The chain carries TRBV5-5 and TRBJ2-1; D might be TRBD2 (6 bases). Trimming left V 0 bases short and J 1 base short, with 8 bases between. CDR3 length: 15 amino acids. Germline values: CDR1 SGHKS, CDR2 YYEKEE (reference sequence). CDR3 residues: CASSLGLGSYNEQFF. In DNA, the CDR3 is TGTGCCAGCAGCTTGGGACTAGGGTCCTACAATGAGCAGTTCTTC.

Ten or more counts support this clonotype. This sequence joins TRBV3-1 and TRBJ2-2; possibly TRBD2 for D (6 bases). With 4 bases removed from V and 3 bases from J, the gap between germline ends came to 18 bases. Germline CDR1 LGHDT, CDR2 YNNKEL (reference sequence). The CDR3 is 17 residues long. The CDR3: CASSRTGLLKDTGELFF. CDR3 sequence (DNA): TGTGCCAGCAGCCGGACGGGACTCCTAAAGGACACCGGGGAGCTGTTTTTT.

This clonotype came up many times. The CDR3 loop is CASSLAVAGGPNTQYF. The CDR3, as DNA: TGCGCCAGCAGCTTGGCGGTAGCGGGGGGGCCAAATACGCAGTATTTT. This chain uses TRBV5-1 with TRBJ2-3, with 11 bases fitting TRBD2. This CDR3 has 16 residues. Germline CDR1 is SGHRS and CDR2 is YFSETQ. The V segment lost 0 bases and the J segment 7 bases; nucleotides outside the gene matches: 7. Based on the CDR3 plus reference TRBV5-1 and TRBJ2-3, the full variable domain is KAGVTQTPRYLIKTRGQQVTLSCSPISGHRSVSWYQQTPGQGLQFLFEYFSETQRNKGNFPGRFSGRQFSNSRSEMNVSTLELGDSALYLCASSLAVAGGPNTQYFGPGTRLTVL.

The chain is built from TRBV27 and TRBJ2-7; TRBD1 might be the D (5 bases). CDR1 is MNHEY and CDR2 is SMNVEV in the germline V gene (reference sequence). Trimming shortened V by 4 bases and J by 4 bases, and 17 bases separated the two germline ends. This CDR3 spans 15 amino acids. CDR3: CASSYKGSVWYEQYF. Here the CDR3 DNA reads TGTGCCAGCAGTTATAAGGGGTCAGTCTGGTACGAGCAGTACTTC.

On this clonotype itself: Mismatch with germline at one junction end may stem from a read error. The chain employs TRBV27 and TRBJ2-1, with TRBD1 as a possible D gene (7 bases). The CDR3 has 15 residues. Per the germline V gene, CDR1 is MNHEY and CDR2 is SMNVEV (reference sequence). Here the CDR3 DNA reads TGTGCCACCAGTTTAAGAGCAGGGGGGAAAAGTGAGCAGTTCTTC. It translates to CATSLRAGGKSEQFF.

In its sample, this clonotype was seen a few times. The CDR3, as DNA: TGCAGTGCTAGAACCGACAGGCCCACGACTAATGAAAAACTGTTTTTT. Translation gives CSARTDRPTTNEKLFF. The rearrangement joins TRBV20-1 to TRBJ1-4, with D tentatively TRBD1 (6 bases). V lost 2 bases to trimming and J lost 2 bases, with 15 bases between them. Germline V CDR1 and CDR2: DFQATT, SNEGSKA (reference sequence). The CDR3 contains 16 residues.